This T cell receptor beta chain was captured by sequencing in a study of shared clonotypes between healthy human individuals (dated by TCRdb to about 2020). Turning to the overall study: The cohort comprised a couple of women and a few men aged 18 to 49 years. For each donor, three plates each were used for CD4 naive and CD4 memory, two plates were used for CD8 naive, and one plate was used for CD8 memory. To estimate repertoire size and how much clonotype sharing occurs between individuals, the study deeply sequenced the blood TCR repertoires of 4 to 6 healthy adults. To increase sequencing depth and limit assay-specific biases, different laboratories used diverse techniques to prepare libraries and sequence TCR repertoires. Per donor, leukapheresis produced somewhere between about 0.94 and 10 billion PBMCs.

Donors were healthy HIV-negative adults with no recently reported acute infections or vaccinations. Every donor was a Caucasian adult living in Nashville, Tennessee, USA. CD4+ T cells were enriched through magnetic negative selection, after which naive cells were positively selected on CD45RA and the remaining negative fraction served as the memory subset. Blood was obtained by leukapheresis, after which PBMCs were separated by Ficoll-Histopaque density gradient centrifugation and cryopreserved in liquid nitrogen vapor phase. Purity and quantity of every magnetically sorted T cell population were checked by analytical flow cytometry. Genomic DNA was isolated from every sorted fraction and measured by UV absorbance on a Nanodrop 2000c. The CDR3 spans 14 residues, from the cysteine through the phenylalanine. Of the read, only the CDR3 DNA is kept; its 42 bases are in frame from base 1. The germline V gene supplies CDR1 SNHLY and CDR2 FYNNEI. Clipping removes 5 bases from V and 2 bases from J, with 2 as the unmatched junction base count.

With regard to this clone: There is no known antigen for this receptor. No much larger clone is present one base from it, and per-base qualities are unavailable.

Using the deep immunoSEQ assay, TCR CDR3 regions were amplified from genomic DNA by multiplex PCR. For each cell subset, the extracted genomic DNA was distributed evenly across all wells of several immunoSEQ 96-well plates, and each plate served as one replicate. For sorted subsets, roughly 200 ng of genomic DNA, equivalent to some 30,000 T cell genomes, went into each replicate PCR. Purified libraries were quantified with a Qubit 3.0 fluorometer, sized on a Bioanalyzer 2100, and re-quantified with the KAPA Library Quantification kit. Each immunoSEQ 96-well plate was sequenced on its own single-read 150-cycle Illumina NextSeq 550 flow cell. As for how the authors treated the data: Because the immunoSEQ output included only junctional sequences and no quality scores, the filtering could not be the same as the filtering used for full-length reads. To assign V/J genes and CDR3, sequences were annotated against IMGT germline references using PyIR, a Python wrapper for IgBLAST v1.9. Reads were removed for weak V/J assignments (E-value above 1e-6), missing CDR3, stop codons, out-of-frame junctions, or ambiguous translated residues. V3J clonotypes were defined as sequences sharing the same inferred V gene, J gene, and CDR3 amino acid sequence. Percentage overlap between repertoires was computed as shared unique clonotypes divided by the size of the smaller repertoire. Three approaches were used to assess repertoire richness: RTK rarefaction, the Chao1 estimator, and Recon v2.1 estimates of unobserved clonotypes. For all TCRbeta clonotypes obtained by the gDNA method from a few donors, generation probabilities were computed with OLGA. Entries here come from immuneACCESS through TCRdb and include only in-frame sequences with V and J called. Some clones fail to appear in such tables; in the studies checked, an unresolved V gene covers under half of the shortfall, and the cause of the remainder is unknown. V and J calls plus clone size are reproduced from that table; the DNA served to infer D and trimming. This sample holds 730,000 or so clones; roughly 78% were observed only once. Clones ranked in the top ten supply under 2% of the sample.

Overall study outcomes, separate from this receptor: Even with the large sequencing depth, rarefaction of the sorted-subset datasets indicated that sequencing was incomplete. Larger estimated clonotype richness was generally found for naive subsets than for memory subsets. Compared with non-shared clonotypes, clonotypes shared by all four sorted-subset donors had higher generation probabilities. Only blood was sampled, and tissue TCR repertoires likely differ from those in blood. The small number of donors limited the genetic and exposure-history diversity represented. Pairwise subsampling led to the expectation that sequencing depth would affect the degree of clonotype sharing among donors. When several donors were compared, the shared fraction of clonotypes was 5% to 6.5% for naive CD4, 3% to 4% for naive CD8, 2.3% for memory CD4, and about 0.36% for memory CD8.

The V and J genes are TRBV2 and TRBJ1-3; 8 bases in the junction line up with TRBD1. This receptor was obtained from a woman aged 25 to 39 in good health. The material sequenced was memory CD4+ T cells sorted from blood. Per the publication, the cell subset or site label means: CD45RA-negative fraction. The DNA is as follows: TGTGCCAGCAGTATACAGGGGGCTGGAAACACCATATATTTT. Translated, it gives CASSIQGAGNTIYF.